This T cell receptor beta chain was observed in a study of blood T cell repertoires in COVID-19. Study information: Whether acute or convalescent, the COVID-19 samples came from the United States, Italy and Spain. PBMCs, B-cell-depleted T cells, or T cells provided the cDNA or gDNA that made up the material.

The germline gives CDR1 SEHNR, CDR2 FQNEAQ (reference sequence). V lost 5 bases and J lost 6; bases outside the gene matches: 2. The CDR3 extends over 13 amino acids. The authors' processing: Amplification of reference gene primers provided the estimated nucleated cell counts. Profiled with immunoSEQ multiplex PCR; TCRdb holds only in-frame clones, not every one. That table gives V, J and clone size, and the DNA gave D and trimming. The sample includes more than 35,000 clones, over 75% of them seen just once. Sequenced material: peripheral blood. The chain employs TRBV7-9 and TRBJ1-1; 11 bases agree with TRBD1. This receptor was identified in a human donor in a cohort sampled during active COVID-19. CDR3 bases: TGTGCCAGCAGCGGACAGGGGGCCCCTGAAGCTTTCTTT. Amino acid sequence: CASSGQGAPEAFF. Based on the CDR3 plus reference TRBV7-9 and TRBJ1-1, the full variable domain is DTGVSQNPRHKITKRGQNVTFRCDPISEHNRLYWYRQTLGQGPEFLTYFQNEAQLEKSRLLSDRFSAERPKGSFSTLEIQRTEQGDSAMYLCASSGQGAPEAFFGQGTRLTVV.